One and the same sample provided the 11 T cell receptor beta chains below, sequenced in a study of cytomegalovirus exposure and HLA in healthy donors. This PCR relied on a set of 60 Vbeta primers and 13 Jbeta primers. Only in-frame clones appear in the TCRdb table, and some are missing; sequencing was by immunoSEQ multiplex PCR. This sample has 130,000 or so clones; 73% occur once, and the top ten carry over 2%. The source material was PBMCs. These receptors were obtained from a woman in her thirties or forties in good health and CMV-seropositive.

The table lists this clone with a few counts. The chain links TRBV5-4 to TRBJ2-7; D gene unclear. Germline-derived CDR1 and CDR2 are SGHNT and YYREEE (reference sequence). V was shortened by 0 bases and J by 3 bases, with 10 bases between the two germline ends. The CDR3 runs to 14 residues. Here the CDR3 reads CASSLGQANYEQYF. The CDR3 nucleotides are TGTGCCAGCAGCTTGGGGCAGGCCAACTACGAGCAGTACTTC.

The V and J genes are TRBV15 and TRBJ1-1; D is undetermined. There are 17 residues in the CDR3. The germline CDR1 and CDR2 sequences are LNHNV and YYDKDF (reference sequence). The V end was cut by 5 bases, the J end by 0 bases, with 19 bases between. CDR3 sequence reads: CATSRGGLSTLNTEAFF. DNA of the CDR3: TGTGCCACCAGCCGCGGCGGGCTGTCTACATTGAACACTGAAGCTTTCTTT. The variable domain in full, completed from reference TRBV15 and TRBJ1-1, reads DAMVIQNPRYQVTQFGKPVTLSCSQTLNHNVMYWYQQKSSQAPKLLFHYYDKDFNNEADTPDNFQSRRPNTSFCFLDIRSPGLGDTAMYLCATSRGGLSTLNTEAFFGQGTRLTVV.

This clone has just a few counts. This chain links TRBV19 with TRBJ2-7; 10 bases fit TRBD2. V trimming: 2 bases; J trimming: 1 base; junction bases outside the gene matches: 2. The CDR3 covers 15 residues. CDR1 and CDR2 (germline): LNHDA, SQIVND (reference sequence). This chain's CDR3 is CASSITTSGSYEQYF. The CDR3 DNA is TGTGCCAGTAGTATAACGACTAGCGGGTCCTACGAGCAGTACTTC.

This CDR3 is CASSSGGTSAIQYF. For the CDR3, the DNA is TGTGCCAGCAGCTCCGGCGGGACTAGCGCCATTCAGTACTTC. V is TRBV7-3 and J is TRBJ2-4, with 10 bases fitting TRBD2. The V gene's germline CDR1 is SGHTA and CDR2 FQGTGA. The CDR3 spans 14 residues. V gave up 4 bases and J gave up 9 bases; unmatched junction bases: 6. Combining the CDR3 with reference TRBV7-3 and TRBJ2-4 gives the whole variable domain GAGVSQTPSNKVTEKGKYVELRCDPISGHTALYWYRQSLGQGPEFLIYFQGTGAADDSGLPNDRFFAVRPEGSVSTLKIQRTERGDSAVYLCASSSGGTSAIQYFGAGTRLSVL.

This clone was recorded once. The chain uses TRBV13 and TRBJ2-1; tentative D call: TRBD2 (6 bases). Germline CDR1 is PRHDT and CDR2 is FYEKMQ (reference sequence). Trimming removed 6 bases at V and 3 bases at J, with 18 bases between. CDR3 length equals 16 residues. This chain's CDR3 is CASSSSTSQLYNEQFF. The CDR3 DNA follows: TGTGCCAGCAGTAGCTCAACTAGCCAACTCTACAATGAGCAGTTCTTC.

The V and J genes are TRBV5-1 and TRBJ1-6, with D possibly TRBD1 on 5 matching bases. The CDR3 spans 13 residues. V lost 4 bases to trimming and J lost 10 bases, with 12 bases between them. Germline assignment: CDR1 SGHRS and CDR2 YFSETQ. The CDR3 region has the DNA TGCGCCAGCAGCCCGGAGGGGAAATCACCCCTCCACTTT. Translated, it gives CASSPEGKSPLHF.

This clone was detected only a few times. Other nucleotide sequences from this sample produce the same CDR3. The chain is built from TRBV29-1 and TRBJ1-1; 9 bases align to TRBD1. Germline CDR1 reads SQVTM; CDR2 reads ANQGSEA. V lost 6 bases to trimming and J lost 4 bases; unmatched junction nucleotides: 6. There are 13 residues in the CDR3. The DNA for the CDR3 is TGCAGCGTGAGACAGGGGGATATCACTGAAGCTTTCTTT. Encoded protein: CSVRQGDITEAFF.

V is TRBV12-5 and J is TRBJ1-1, with 7 bases that match TRBD1. Germline V gene sequence: CDR1 LGHNT, CDR2 FRNRAP. The CDR3 consists of 17 residues. Trimming took 0 bases from V and 2 from J; bases not matched to a gene: 9. CDR3 bases: TGTGCTAGTGGTTTGGTACCCTTGAGGGGGCTTAACACTGAAGCTTTCTTT. Encoded protein: CASGLVPLRGLNTEAFF. The complete variable domain, with remaining parts taken from reference TRBV12-5 and TRBJ1-1, reads DARVTQTPRHKVTEMGQEVTMRCQPILGHNTVFWYRQTMMQGLELLAYFRNRAPLDDSGMPKDRFSAEMPDATLATLKIQPSEPRDSAVYFCASGLVPLRGLNTEAFFGQGTRLTVV.

V gene TRBV28 combines with J gene TRBJ2-3, with 12 bases aligning to TRBD2. V trimming: 4 bases; J trimming: 5 bases; junction bases outside the gene matches: 1. The CDR3 totals 14 residues. The V gene's germline CDR1 is MDHEN and CDR2 SYDVKM. The CDR3 nucleotides are TGTGCCAGCAGTTCTAGCGGGAGGGGAGATACGCAGTATTTT. It encodes CASSSSGRGDTQYF.

This clone has just a few counts. The V call is TRBV21-1, the J call TRBJ1-2; the table calls TRBD1, which could not be checked here. TRBV21-1 is flagged as a pseudogene. This CDR3 contains 11 residues. CDR3 coding DNA: TGTGCCAGCAGCAAAGCCTCGACAGAAACCTTC. Its protein product is CASSKASTETF.

The chain has TRBV6-1 and TRBJ1-3; D remains ambiguous. There are 18 residues in the CDR3. Germline CDR1 MNHNS, CDR2 SASEGT. The ends were cut back, 2 bases at V and 6 bases at J, with 23 bases in the middle. The CDR3 spells CASSETNVALIIKNTIYF. The CDR3 nucleotides are TGTGCCAGCAGTGAAACTAACGTGGCCCTCATCATTAAAAACACCATATATTTT.